Reported below is one TCR beta chain. The sample's time point: pre-sensitization, week 0. Described treatment: therapeutic diphenylcyclopropenone sensitization with weekly scalp DPC. This record belongs to a study of human T cells and chemical hapten exposure. About the research overall: Affected patients, primarily female, had alopecia areata, totalis or universalis.

The CDR3 consists of 16 residues. Trimming removed 4 bases from V and 4 bases from J, with 21 bases in between. Germline V gives CDR1 SGHRS, CDR2 YFSETQ. TCRdb reanalysed the RACE reads using MiXCR and keeps one entry per CDR3 protein. The repertoire holds approximately 260,000 distinct CDR3 sequences, with approximately 7.5% as singletons. V gene TRBV5-1 combines with J gene TRBJ2-7; D is possibly TRBD1 (6 bases). The sequence came from a man younger than 35 with alopecia areata. Some clones in this sample may be carry-over from other donors' samples. Material: whole blood, obtained in connection with sensitization to the hapten diphenylcyclopropenone (DPC). The DNA for the CDR3 is TGCGCCAGCAGCCCGTACGGACCGACAGGTTCGTACGAGCAGTACGTC. Translated, it gives CASSPYGPTGSYEQYV.